This T cell receptor beta chain stems from a study of blood T cell repertoires in COVID-19. Study at large: The United States, Italy and Spain provided the acute and convalescent COVID-19 samples.

Clones were sequenced by immunoSEQ multiplex PCR, and TCRdb holds only the in-frame ones, with some missing. Counted here are about 240,000 clones, around 87% occurring once; the ten biggest clones make up approximately 6.8%. This CDR3 spans 14 amino acids. Trimming cost V 8 bases and J 1 base, with 14 bases left between them. Per the germline V gene, CDR1 is SNHLY and CDR2 is FYNNEI. The TCR was taken from a woman between 65 and 79 years old with active or convalescent COVID-19. Sequencing input: peripheral blood. The V and J genes are TRBV2 and TRBJ1-1; D not resolved. The CDR3 DNA sequence: TGTGCCAGCGGTCGCCAAGAGGGGAACACTGAAGCTTTCTTT. Amino acids: CASGRQEGNTEAFF.